This section outlines one TCR beta chain sequence together with its context. These data come from a study of blood T cell repertoires in COVID-19. Background on the study: Samples of COVID-19 (acute and convalescent) were obtained from the United States, Italy and Spain. T cells, B-cell-depleted T cells, or PBMCs supplied cDNA or gDNA.

How the authors handled the data: Cell counts per sample came from amplifying reference gene primers. The table came from immunoSEQ multiplex PCR; TCRdb's copy has only in-frame clones and leaves some out. V, J and clone size reflect that table, while D and trimming were determined from the DNA. This table holds 90,000 to 100,000 clones, roughly nine tenths found once. The V gene lost 5 bases and the J gene lost 6 bases, with 14 bases spanning the gap. Germline assignment: CDR1 PRHDT and CDR2 FYEKMQ (reference sequence). This CDR3 comprises 13 residues. The Seattle patients, enrolled during active infection, were followed longitudinally.

Specimen: peripheral blood. This chain uses TRBV13 with TRBJ2-7; tentatively, D is TRBD2 (6 bases). The clonotype originates from a woman aged 55-70 years with COVID-19, enrolled during active disease. This chain's CDR3 is CASSHRGVGEQYF. The CDR3 DNA follows: TGTGCCAGCAGCCACCGCGGGGTGGGCGAGCAGTACTTC.